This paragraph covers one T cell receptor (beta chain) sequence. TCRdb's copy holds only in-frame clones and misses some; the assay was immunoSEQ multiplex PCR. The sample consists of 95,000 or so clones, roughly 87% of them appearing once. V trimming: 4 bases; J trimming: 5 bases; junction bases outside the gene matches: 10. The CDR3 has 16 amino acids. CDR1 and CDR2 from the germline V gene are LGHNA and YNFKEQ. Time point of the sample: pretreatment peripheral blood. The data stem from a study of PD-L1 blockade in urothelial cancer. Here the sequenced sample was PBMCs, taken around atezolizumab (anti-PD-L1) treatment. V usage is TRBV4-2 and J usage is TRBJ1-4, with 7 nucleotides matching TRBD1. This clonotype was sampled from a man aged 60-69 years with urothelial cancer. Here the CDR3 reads CASSPTSLTGNEKLFF. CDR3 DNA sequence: TGTGCCAGCAGCCCGACCTCATTGACAGGGAATGAAAAACTGTTTTTT.